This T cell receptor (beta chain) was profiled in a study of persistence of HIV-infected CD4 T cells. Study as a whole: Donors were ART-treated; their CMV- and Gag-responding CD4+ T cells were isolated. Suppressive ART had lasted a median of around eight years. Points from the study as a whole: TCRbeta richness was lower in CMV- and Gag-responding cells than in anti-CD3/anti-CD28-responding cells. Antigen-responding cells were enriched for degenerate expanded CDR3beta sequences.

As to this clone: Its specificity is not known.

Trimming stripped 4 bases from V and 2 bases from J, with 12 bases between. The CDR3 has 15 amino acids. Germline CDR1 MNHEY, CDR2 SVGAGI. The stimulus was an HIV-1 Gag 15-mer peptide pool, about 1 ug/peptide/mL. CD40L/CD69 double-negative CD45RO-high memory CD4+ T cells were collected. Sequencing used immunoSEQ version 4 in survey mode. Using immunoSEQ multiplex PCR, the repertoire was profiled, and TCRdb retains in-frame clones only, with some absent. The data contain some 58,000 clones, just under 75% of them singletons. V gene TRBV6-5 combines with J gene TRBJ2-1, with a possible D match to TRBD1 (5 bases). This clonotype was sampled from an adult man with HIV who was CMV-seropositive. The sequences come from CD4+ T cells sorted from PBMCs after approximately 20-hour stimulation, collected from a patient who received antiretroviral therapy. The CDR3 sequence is CASSFKQVTYNEQFF. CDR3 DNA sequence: TGTGCCAGCAGTTTCAAACAGGTCACCTACAATGAGCAGTTCTTC.